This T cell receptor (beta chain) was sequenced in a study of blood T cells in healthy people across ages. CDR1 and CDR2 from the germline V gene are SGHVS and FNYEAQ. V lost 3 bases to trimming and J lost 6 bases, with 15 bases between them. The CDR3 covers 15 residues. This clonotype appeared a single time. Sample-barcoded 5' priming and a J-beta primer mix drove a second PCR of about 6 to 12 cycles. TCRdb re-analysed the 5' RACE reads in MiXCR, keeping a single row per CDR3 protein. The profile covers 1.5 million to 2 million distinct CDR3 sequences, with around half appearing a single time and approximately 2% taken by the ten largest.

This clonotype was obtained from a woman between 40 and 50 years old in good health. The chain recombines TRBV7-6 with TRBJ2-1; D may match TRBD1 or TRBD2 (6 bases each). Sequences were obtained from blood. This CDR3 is CASSLEGGACNEQFF. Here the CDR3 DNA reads TGTGCCAGCAGCTTGGAGGGGGGCGCCTGCAATGAGCAGTTCTTC.